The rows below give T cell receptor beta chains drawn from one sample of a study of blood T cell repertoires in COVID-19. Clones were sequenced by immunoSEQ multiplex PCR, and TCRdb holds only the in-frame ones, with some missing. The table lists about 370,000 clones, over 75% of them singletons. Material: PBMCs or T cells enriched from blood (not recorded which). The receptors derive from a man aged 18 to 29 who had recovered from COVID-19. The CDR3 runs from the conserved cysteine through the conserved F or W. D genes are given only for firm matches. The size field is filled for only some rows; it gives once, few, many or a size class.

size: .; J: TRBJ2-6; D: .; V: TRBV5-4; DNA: TGTGCCAGCAGTTTCCGCACAACCCAAGAAGTCCTGACTTTC; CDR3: CASSFRTTQEVLTF
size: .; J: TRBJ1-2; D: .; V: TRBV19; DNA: TGTGCCAGTAGTATGGGGCACAATAACTATGGCTACACCTTC; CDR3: CASSMGHNNYGYTF
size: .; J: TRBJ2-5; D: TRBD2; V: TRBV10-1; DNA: TGCGCCAGCAGAACTGGCACCGATCGAGTTTCCGGGACTAGCGGGAGGCGGGTGGAAGAGACCCAGTACTTC; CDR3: CASRTGTDRVSGTSGRRVEETQYF
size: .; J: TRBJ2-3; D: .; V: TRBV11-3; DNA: TGTGCCAGCAGCTTAGACAGGGATACGCAGTATTTT; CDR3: CASSLDRDTQYF
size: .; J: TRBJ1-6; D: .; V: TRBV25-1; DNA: TGTGCCAGCAGTGAATCAGGGGCTGCTTCACCCCTCCACTTT; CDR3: CASSESGAASPLHF
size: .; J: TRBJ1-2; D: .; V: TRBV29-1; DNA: TGCAGCGTTTTCGGTGATGGCTACACCTTC; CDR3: CSVFGDGYTF
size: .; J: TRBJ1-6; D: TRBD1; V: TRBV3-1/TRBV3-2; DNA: TGTGCCAGCAGCCCTACCGGGACAGCTAATTCACCCCTCCACTTT; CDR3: CASSPTGTANSPLHF
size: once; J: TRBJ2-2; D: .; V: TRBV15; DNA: TGTGCCACCAGCAGAGACAGGGCGGCCGGGGAGCTGTTTTTT; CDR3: CATSRDRAAGELFF
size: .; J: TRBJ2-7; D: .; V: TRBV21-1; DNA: TGTGCCAGCAGCAATAGTGACAGGGCCAGCTCCTACGAGCAGTACTTC; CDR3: CASSNSDRASSYEQYF
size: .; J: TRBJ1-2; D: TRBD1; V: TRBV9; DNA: TGTGCCAGCAGCAACCGGGACAGGTCTATCTATGGCTACACCTTC; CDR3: CASSNRDRSIYGYTF